Each of the 26 T cell receptor beta chains below was sequenced from the same sample in a study of blood T cell repertoires in COVID-19. TCRdb keeps only in-frame clones here, not all; method: immunoSEQ multiplex PCR. The sample contains some 120,000 clones, over 80% of which appear only once. Material: peripheral blood. These receptors were collected from a man in his thirties or forties with acute or convalescent COVID-19.

This rearrangement joins TRBV19 to TRBJ2-4; D remains ambiguous. Germline loops: CDR1 LNHDA, CDR2 SQIVND (reference sequence). The length of the CDR3 is 14 residues. Trimming took off 4 bases at V and 0 bases at J, with 7 bases between the two ends. The CDR3 DNA reads as TGTGCCAGTAGTAGCGGTCTAGCCAAAAACATTCAGTACTTC. Amino acid sequence: CASSSGLAKNIQYF.

V usage is TRBV13 and J usage is TRBJ2-7, with TRBD2 matching over 11 bases. Germline V lookup: CDR1 PRHDT, CDR2 FYEKMQ (reference sequence). This CDR3 region has 16 residues. The V segment lost 0 bases and the J segment 4 bases; nucleotides outside the gene matches: 5. The CDR3 DNA reads TGTGCCAGCAGCTTAGGCCGAGCTAGCGGGGGGTACGAGCAGTACTTC. Its protein product is CASSLGRASGGYEQYF. Combining the CDR3 with reference TRBV13 and TRBJ2-7 gives the whole variable domain AAGVIQSPRHLIKEKRETATLKCYPIPRHDTVYWYQQGPGQDPQFLISFYEKMQSDKGSIPDRFSAQQFSDYHSELNMSSLELGDSALYFCASSLGRASGGYEQYFGPGTRLTVT.

This chain connects TRBV7-2 to TRBJ2-7; weak D call: TRBD1 (5 bases). Germline-derived CDR1 and CDR2 are SGHTA and FQGNSA. V lost 5 bases to trimming and J lost 0 bases, with 11 bases between them. The CDR3 has 14 amino acids. The CDR3 DNA is TGTGCCAGCAGCCCCGACAGTAACTCCTACGAGCAGTACTTC. As protein: CASSPDSNSYEQYF.

The rearrangement uses TRBV29-1 and TRBJ1-1; 7 nucleotides align to TRBD1. Trimming removed 5 bases from V and 1 base from J; junction bases left unmatched: 4. Germline V gives CDR1 SQVTM, CDR2 ANQGSEA. The CDR3 is 13 residues long. CDR3 coding DNA: TGCAGCGTTTCCCGGGACAGGAACACTGAAGCTTTCTTT. Its translation is CSVSRDRNTEAFF.

This chain joins TRBV5-5 and TRBJ2-5; a possible D gene is TRBD2 (8 bases). Trimming removed 3 bases from V and 5 bases from J, with 20 bases in between. CDR1 is SGHKS, CDR2 YYEKEE, per germline (reference sequence). CDR3 length: 16 amino acids. The CDR3 region is CASSSNGRGLRETQYF. The CDR3 DNA sequence: TGTGCCAGCAGCTCGAACGGGAGGGGGCTCCGGGAGACCCAGTACTTC.

V and J are TRBV3-1 (or the pseudogene TRBV3-2) and TRBJ1-2, with no clear D. The CDR3 length is 15 residues. V lost 0 bases, J lost 4 bases, and 12 bases lay in between. Germline V gene lookup returns CDR1 LGHDT and CDR2 YNNKEL (reference sequence). CDR3 nucleotide sequence: TGTGCCAGCAGCCAAGAACTAGGGTGGCTCTATGGCTACACCTTC. Translated, it gives CASSQELGWLYGYTF.

The V call is TRBV14, the J call TRBJ2-7, with no clear D. From germline, CDR1 is SGHDN and CDR2 FVKESK. CDR3 length: 16 residues. CDR3 in DNA: TGTGCCAGCAGCCAGAGATCGCCCCGGAGCTCCTACGAGCGGTACGTC. It translates to CASSQRSPRSSYERYV.

This clone was observed a single time. The V call is TRBV30, the J call TRBJ2-5, with TRBD2 matching 11 bases. Germline trimming cut 8 bases from V and 4 bases from J; bases unmatched to any gene: 6. CDR3 length: 13 amino acids. Germline-derived CDR1 and CDR2 are GTSNPN and SVGIG (reference sequence). CDR3 nucleotides: TGTGCCGGTGCTAGCGGGAGGACAGAGACCCAGTACTTC. Translating it yields CAGASGRTETQYF.

V and J are TRBV24-1 and TRBJ2-7; the D is unclear. Between the trimmed V and J ends, which lost 11 bases and 5 bases, there was a span of 15 bases. The germline CDR1 and CDR2 sequences are KGHDR and SFDVKD. This CDR3 contains 12 residues. The CDR3 nucleotides read TGTGCCAGTCCCCCAGTTTTACACGAGCAGTACGTC. Its protein product is CASPPVLHEQYV.

This chain uses TRBV28 with TRBJ1-2; 7 nucleotides line up with TRBD1. V lost 8 bases to trimming and J lost 7 bases; unmatched junction nucleotides: 4. The CDR3 consists of 11 residues. The V gene's germline CDR1 is MDHEN and CDR2 SYDVKM. Here the CDR3 reads CASGRDSGYTF. The CDR3 DNA reads TGTGCCAGCGGCCGGGACAGTGGCTACACCTTC.

CDR3 protein: CASSVEGEYTEAFF. CDR3 in DNA: TGTGCCAGCAGCGTAGAGGGGGAGTACACTGAAGCTTTCTTT. This sequence joins TRBV9 and TRBJ1-1; tentative D call: TRBD1 (6 bases). The CDR3 runs to 14 residues. Germline CDR1 reads SGDLS; CDR2 reads YYNGEE. V lost 0 bases, J lost 3 bases, and 9 bases lay in between.

This clone has only a few counts. V and J are TRBV4-3 and TRBJ1-2; no clear D gene. Germline V gene lookup returns CDR1 LGHNA and CDR2 YSLEER. V was cut by 4 bases and J by 7 bases, with 16 bases left in between. CDR3 length: 14 amino acids. CDR3 sequence (DNA): TGCGCCAGCAGCCCTAGACGGGAATTCGGTGGCTACACCTTC. Amino acids: CASSPRREFGGYTF.

There are a few counts of this clone. The genes are TRBV11-2 and TRBJ1-4; 9 nucleotides line up with TRBD1. V trimming: 6 bases; J trimming: 8 bases; junction bases outside the gene matches: 13. Germline values: CDR1 SGHAT, CDR2 FQNNGV. The CDR3 is 16 residues long. The chain's CDR3 is CASRETGTGKGEKLFF. DNA for the CDR3: TGTGCCAGCAGGGAGACCGGGACAGGGAAGGGGGAAAAACTGTTTTTT.

The chain recombines TRBV18 with TRBJ2-6; 8 nucleotides line up with TRBD2. CDR3 length: 20 residues. Losses at the gene ends were 2 bases for V and 1 base for J; bases not matched to a gene: 13. Per germline, CDR1 KGHSH and CDR2 LQKENI. The DNA for the CDR3 is TGTGCCAGCTCACCAAAACCTACCGGACTAGCTGTTTCTGGGGCCAACGTCCTGACTTTC. Translating it yields CASSPKPTGLAVSGANVLTF.

The rearrangement uses TRBV4-3 and TRBJ1-1; 8 bases are shared with TRBD1. The CDR3 extends over 16 amino acids. The V gene's germline CDR1 is LGHNA and CDR2 YSLEER. The V gene end was trimmed by 0 bases and the J gene end by 1 base; junction bases not matched to a gene: 4. In DNA form, the CDR3 reads TGCGCCAGCAGCCAAGACTTCGGGACAGGGAACACTGAAGCTTTCTTT. It specifies CASSQDFGTGNTEAFF.

The chain carries TRBV6-5 and TRBJ1-4; D not certain. The CDR3 runs to 15 residues. V lost 8 bases, J lost 3 bases, and 16 bases lay in between. Germline values: CDR1 MNHEY, CDR2 SVGAGI. Here the CDR3 reads CASRERGGSNEKLFF. In DNA, the CDR3 is TGTGCCAGCCGCGAACGGGGAGGCTCTAATGAAAAACTGTTTTTT.

The chain carries TRBV19 and TRBJ1-6; D is perhaps TRBD1 (5 bases). CDR1 and CDR2 (germline): LNHDA, SQIVND (reference sequence). Deletions cut 7 bases from V and 0 bases from J, with 16 bases between. The CDR3 runs to 17 residues. CDR3 amino acids: CASTPSGGDSYNSPLHF. For the CDR3, the DNA is TGTGCCAGTACCCCTAGCGGAGGGGACTCCTATAATTCACCCCTCCACTTT. The whole variable domain, filled in from reference TRBV19 and TRBJ1-6, reads DGGITQSPKYLFRKEGQNVTLSCEQNLNHDAMYWYRQDPGQGLRLIYYSQIVNDFQKGDIAEGYSVSREKKESFPLTVTSAQKNPTAFYLCASTPSGGDSYNSPLHFGNGTRLTVT.

This clone came up once. The chain has TRBV5-5 and TRBJ2-3; 7 bases are shared with TRBD2. The length of the CDR3 is 14 residues. The germline gives CDR1 SGHKS, CDR2 YYEKEE (reference sequence). The ends lost 0 bases at V and 6 bases at J; junction bases unmatched: 4. The CDR3 here is CASSLGGSGDTQYF. CDR3 in DNA: TGTGCCAGCAGCTTGGGCGGGAGTGGTGATACGCAGTATTTT.

The chain joins TRBV19 to TRBJ2-1, with TRBD2 matching over 9 bases. This CDR3 is built from 17 residues. CDR1 is LNHDA, CDR2 SQIVND, per germline (reference sequence). V gave up 7 bases and J gave up 5 bases; unmatched junction bases: 15. The DNA of the CDR3 is TGTGCCAGTACCCCTCCCCCGCCGGGACTAGCCAACAATGAGCAGTTCTTC. The encoded protein is CASTPPPPGLANNEQFF.

The chain links TRBV27 to TRBJ1-2; 9 nucleotides align to TRBD1. V gave up 5 bases and J gave up 8 bases; unmatched junction bases: 12. The CDR3 has 15 residues. CDR1 MNHEY and CDR2 SMNVEV come from the germline V gene (reference sequence). The CDR3 sequence is CASSLAGTGILGYTF. The DNA for the CDR3 is TGTGCCAGCAGTCTCGCCGGGACAGGGATCTTGGGCTACACCTTC.

The chain links TRBV7-9 to TRBJ1-2, with a tentative D call TRBD1 (6 bases). The CDR3 extends over 14 amino acids. Trimming pared 4 bases from V and 6 bases from J, leaving 15 bases between. Germline V gene lookup returns CDR1 SEHNR and CDR2 FQNEAQ (reference sequence). The CDR3 reads CASSSTGTSHGYTF. CDR3 bases: TGTGCCAGCAGCTCAACCGGGACAAGCCATGGCTACACCTTC.

The chain has TRBV25-1 and TRBJ2-2, with TRBD2 matching 10 bases. The CDR3 length is 16 residues. V shed 6 bases and J 3 bases; nucleotides not matched to a gene: 7. From germline, CDR1 is MGHDK and CDR2 SYGVNS. The CDR3 protein is CASRGQAGGYTGELFF. The CDR3 region has the DNA TGTGCCAGCAGAGGACAAGCGGGGGGGTACACCGGGGAGCTGTTTTTT.

This clone was counted between two and nine times. The chain joins TRBV7-2 to TRBJ1-3; D remains unclear. Trimming left V 2 bases short and J 0 bases short, with 8 bases between. From germline, CDR1 is SGHTA and CDR2 FQGNSA. The CDR3 is made up of 15 amino acids. The CDR3 sequence: CASSLIAVSGNTIYF. Written as DNA, the CDR3 is TGTGCCAGCAGCTTAATCGCAGTCTCTGGAAACACCATATATTTT.

V and J are TRBV5-1 and TRBJ2-2; the match to TRBD1 covers 10 bases. CDR3 length: 15 residues. The germline CDR1 and CDR2 sequences are SGHRS and YFSETQ. V was clipped by 5 bases and J by 4 bases; unmatched bases: 5. The CDR3 sequence: CASRPTGGSTGELFF. The CDR3 nucleotides are TGCGCCAGCAGACCGACAGGGGGCAGCACCGGGGAGCTGTTTTTT.

Only one count was recorded for this clone. The rearrangement uses TRBV6-5 and TRBJ1-4; D is unclear. Germline CDR1 and CDR2: MNHEY and SVGAGI. The CDR3 has 16 residues. The V gene lost 0 bases and the J gene lost 4 bases, with 12 bases spanning the gap. The CDR3 loop reads CASSYSNIGVNEKLFF. CDR3 sequence (DNA): TGTGCCAGCAGTTACTCGAATATCGGTGTTAATGAAAAACTGTTTTTT.

The chain has TRBV5-1 and TRBJ1-2; possible D gene TRBD1, 6 bases. Germline loops: CDR1 SGHRS, CDR2 YFSETQ. The CDR3 runs to 14 residues. Trimming took 3 bases from V and 2 from J, leaving 11 bases between them. As DNA, the CDR3 is TGCGCCAGCAGCTCAACAGGGCCCAACTATGGCTACACCTTC. Translation: CASSSTGPNYGYTF.